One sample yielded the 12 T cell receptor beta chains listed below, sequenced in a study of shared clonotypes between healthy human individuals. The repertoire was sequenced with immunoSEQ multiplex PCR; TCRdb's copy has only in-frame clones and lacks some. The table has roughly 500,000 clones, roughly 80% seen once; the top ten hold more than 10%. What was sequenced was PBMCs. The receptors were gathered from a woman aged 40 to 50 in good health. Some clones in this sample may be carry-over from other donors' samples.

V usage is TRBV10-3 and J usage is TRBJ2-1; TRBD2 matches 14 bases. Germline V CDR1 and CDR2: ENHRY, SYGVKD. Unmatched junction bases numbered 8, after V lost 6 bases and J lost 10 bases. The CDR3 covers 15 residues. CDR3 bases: TGTGCCATCAGGGCGACTAGCGGGGGGGTTTTGGAGCAGTTCTTC. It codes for CAIRATSGGVLEQFF.

The CDR3 DNA follows: TGTGCCAGCAGCCGAGACAGGGGTTCCTACGAGCAGTACTTC. Amino acid sequence: CASSRDRGSYEQYF. The chain carries TRBV5-4 and TRBJ2-7; 8 positions match TRBD1. V gave up 4 bases and J gave up 1 base; unmatched junction bases: 4. CDR1 is SGHNT, CDR2 YYREEE, per germline (reference sequence). The CDR3 extends over 14 amino acids.

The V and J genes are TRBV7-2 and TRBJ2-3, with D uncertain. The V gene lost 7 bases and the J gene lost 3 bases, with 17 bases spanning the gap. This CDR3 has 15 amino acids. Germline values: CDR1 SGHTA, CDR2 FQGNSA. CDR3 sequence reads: CASTAPKVATDTQYF. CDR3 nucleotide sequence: TGTGCCAGCACCGCCCCTAAGGTTGCGACAGATACGCAGTATTTT.

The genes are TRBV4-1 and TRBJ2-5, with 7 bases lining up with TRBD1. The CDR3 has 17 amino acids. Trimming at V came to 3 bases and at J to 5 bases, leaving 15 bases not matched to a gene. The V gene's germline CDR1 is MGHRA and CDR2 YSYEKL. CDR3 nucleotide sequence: TGCGCCAGCAGCCAGGGCAGGGGCAAGGGGGCTCATGAGACCCAGTACTTC. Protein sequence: CASSQGRGKGAHETQYF.

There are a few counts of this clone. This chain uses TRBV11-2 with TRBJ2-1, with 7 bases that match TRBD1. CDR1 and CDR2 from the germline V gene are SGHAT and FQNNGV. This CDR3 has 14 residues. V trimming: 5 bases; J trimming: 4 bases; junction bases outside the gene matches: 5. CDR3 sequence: CASSPGQPYNEQFF. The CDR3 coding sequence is TGTGCCAGCAGCCCGGGACAGCCATACAATGAGCAGTTCTTC.

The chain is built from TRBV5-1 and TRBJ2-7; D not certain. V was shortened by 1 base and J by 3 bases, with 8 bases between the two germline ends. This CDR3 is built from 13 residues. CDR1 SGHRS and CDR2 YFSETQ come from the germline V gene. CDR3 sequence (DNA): TGCGCCAGCAGCTTGTCGGACGGCTACGAGCAGTACTTC. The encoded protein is CASSLSDGYEQYF.

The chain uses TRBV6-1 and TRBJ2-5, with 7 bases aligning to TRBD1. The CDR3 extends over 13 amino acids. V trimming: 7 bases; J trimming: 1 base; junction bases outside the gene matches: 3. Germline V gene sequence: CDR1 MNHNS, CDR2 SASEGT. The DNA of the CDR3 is TGTGCCAGCAAGAGGGGGCTCCAAGAGACCCAGTACTTC. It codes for CASKRGLQETQYF.

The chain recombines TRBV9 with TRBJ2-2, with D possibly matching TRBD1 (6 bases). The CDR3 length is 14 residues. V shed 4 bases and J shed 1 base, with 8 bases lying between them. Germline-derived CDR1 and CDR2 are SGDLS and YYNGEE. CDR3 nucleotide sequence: TGTGCCAGCAGCCAGGGGCAGAACACCGGGGAGCTGTTTTTT. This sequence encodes CASSQGQNTGELFF. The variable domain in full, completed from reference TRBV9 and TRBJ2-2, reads DSGVTQTPKHLITATGQRVTLRCSPRSGDLSVYWYQQSLDQGLQFLIQYYNGEERAKGNILERFSAQQFPDLHSELNLSSLELGDSALYFCASSQGQNTGELFFGEGSRLTVL.

This chain's CDR3 is CASSLSSGARWFF. The CDR3 bases are TGTGCCAGCAGTTTATCATCGGGCGCCCGTTGGTTCTTC. The chain recombines TRBV27 with TRBJ2-1, with no clear D. Germline lookup yields CDR1 MNHEY and CDR2 SMNVEV (reference sequence). The CDR3 length is 13 residues. V lost 0 bases and J lost 15, with 15 bases in between.

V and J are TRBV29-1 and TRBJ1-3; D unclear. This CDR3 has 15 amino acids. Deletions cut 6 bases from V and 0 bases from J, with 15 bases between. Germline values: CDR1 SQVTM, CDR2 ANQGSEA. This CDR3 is CSVSDGYYSGNTIYF. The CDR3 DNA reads TGCAGCGTCTCAGACGGGTATTACTCTGGAAACACCATATATTTT. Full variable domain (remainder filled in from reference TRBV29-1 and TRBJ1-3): SAVISQKPSRDICQRGTSLTIQCQVDSQVTMMFWYRQQPGQSLTLIATANQGSEATYESGFVIDKFPISRPNLTFSTLTVSNMSPEDSSIYLCSVSDGYYSGNTIYFGEGSWLTVV.

In DNA form, the CDR3 reads TGCAGTGCTAGCAGGGAGCGCGAGCAGTACTTC. This translates into CSASREREQYF. The chain carries TRBV20-1 and TRBJ2-7; either TRBD1 or TRBD2 may supply D (5 bases each). The length of the CDR3 is 11 residues. Looked up from germline, CDR1 is DFQATT and CDR2 is SNEGSKA (reference sequence). With 3 bases removed from V and 6 bases from J, the gap between germline ends came to 9 bases.

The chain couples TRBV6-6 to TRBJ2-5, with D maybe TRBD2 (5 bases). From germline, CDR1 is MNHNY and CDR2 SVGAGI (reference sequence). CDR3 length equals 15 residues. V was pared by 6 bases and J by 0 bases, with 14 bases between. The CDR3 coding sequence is TGTGCCAGCAGGGGAGTCAGCGGCTACCAAGAGACCCAGTACTTC. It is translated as CASRGVSGYQETQYF.